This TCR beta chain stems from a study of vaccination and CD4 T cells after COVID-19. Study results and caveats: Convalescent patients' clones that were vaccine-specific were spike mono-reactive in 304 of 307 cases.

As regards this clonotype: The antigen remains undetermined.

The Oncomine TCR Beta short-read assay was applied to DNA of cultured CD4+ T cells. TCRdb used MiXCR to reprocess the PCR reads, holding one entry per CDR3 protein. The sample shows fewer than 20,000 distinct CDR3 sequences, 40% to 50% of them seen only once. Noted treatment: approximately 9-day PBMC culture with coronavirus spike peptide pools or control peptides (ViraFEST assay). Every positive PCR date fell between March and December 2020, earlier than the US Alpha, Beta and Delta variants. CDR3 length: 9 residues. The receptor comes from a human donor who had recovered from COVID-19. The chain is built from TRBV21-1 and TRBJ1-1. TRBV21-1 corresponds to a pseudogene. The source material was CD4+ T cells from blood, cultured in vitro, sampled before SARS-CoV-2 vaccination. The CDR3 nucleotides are TGTGCCGGACTCCTGGAGGCTTTCTTT. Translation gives CAGLLEAFF.